This T cell receptor (beta chain) derives from a study of T cells after yellow fever vaccination. Study-wide results and limits: High-abundance clonotypes from the bulk population could contaminate FACS-sorted repertoires.

A remark on this clonotype: Its antigen is unknown.

A universal primer site and UMIs were added as TCR cDNA was made by 5'RACE template switching. In TCRdb, the 5' RACE reads were re-called with MiXCR into one record per CDR3 protein. The sample carries more than 300,000 distinct CDR3 sequences, approximately 4.3% recorded once. Germline V lookup: CDR1 SNHLY, CDR2 FYNNEI. This CDR3 has 15 amino acids. Trimming cost V 3 bases and J 2 bases, with 8 bases left between them. The sequence derives from a man between 18 and 35 years old who received the YFV17D yellow fever vaccine. This chain uses TRBV2 with TRBJ2-6, with D tentatively TRBD1 or TRBD2 (6 bases each). The specimen comprised PBMCs, sampled 15 days after the yellow fever booster vaccination. CDR3 DNA sequence: TGTGCCAGCAGTGACGGGGGCGCTGGGGCCAACGTCCTGACTTTC. It encodes CASSDGGAGANVLTF. The variable domain in full, completed from reference TRBV2 and TRBJ2-6, reads EPEVTQTPSHQVTQMGQEVILRCVPISNHLYFYWYRQILGQKVEFLVSFYNNEISEKSEIFDDQFSVERPDGSNFTLKIRSTKLEDSAMYFCASSDGGAGANVLTFGAGSRLTVL.